Listed below are T cell receptor beta chains from one sample, sequenced in a study of blood T cell repertoires in COVID-19. The data were produced by immunoSEQ multiplex PCR, yet TCRdb's version contains in-frame clones alone and is incomplete. The data hold roughly 71,000 clones, with approximately 86% observed a single time. Sequencing input: peripheral blood. The receptor source for this set is a man in his forties or fifties with acute or convalescent COVID-19. Both conserved end residues are part of each CDR3. The D gene is left open where the match is weak. Clone size is not always given. Where it is, it says once, few, many or a class for expanded clones.

NA,TRBJ1-5,NA,TRBV19,CASSSTTMGNQPQHF,TGTGCCAGTAGTTCTACGACTATGGGCAATCAGCCCCAGCATTTT
NA,TRBJ2-1,NA,TRBV7-2,CASSPGGLAVYEQFF,TGTGCCAGCAGCCCCGGGGGGCTAGCGGTCTATGAGCAGTTCTTC
NA,TRBJ2-5,TRBD2,TRBV10-2,CASSAGLAGGQETQYF,TGCGCCAGCAGTGCCGGACTAGCGGGGGGCCAAGAGACCCAGTACTTC
NA,TRBJ1-6,NA,TRBV11-2,CASSLLGGGTNSPLHF,TGTGCCAGCAGCCTGCTTGGGGGGGGGACTAATTCACCCCTCCACTTT
NA,TRBJ1-1,NA,TRBV2,CASSYRTYSEKNTEAFF,TGTGCCAGCAGTTATCGGACCTATAGCGAGAAGAACACTGAAGCTTTCTTT
NA,TRBJ1-1,NA,TRBV6-5,CASSSPGRRNTEAFF,TGTGCCAGCAGCTCTCCGGGTAGACGGAACACTGAAGCTTTCTTT
NA,TRBJ1-1,TRBD1,TRBV6-4,CASSEDRGTEAFF,TGTGCCAGCAGTGAGGACAGGGGGACTGAAGCTTTCTTT
NA,TRBJ2-5,TRBD2,TRBV18,CASSPWTSGEETQYF,TGTGCCAGCTCACCATGGACTAGCGGGGAAGAGACCCAGTACTTC
NA,TRBJ2-7,TRBD1,TRBV27,CASSPLGTGSYEQYF,TGTGCCAGCAGTCCTCTAGGGACAGGATCCTACGAGCAGTACTTC
once,TRBJ2-2,NA,TRBV29-1,CSARENTGELFF,TGCAGCGCGCGAGAGAACACCGGGGAGCTGTTTTTT
few,TRBJ2-7,NA,TRBV7-9,CASASGTYEQYF,TGTGCCAGCGCTTCAGGGACCTACGAGCAGTACTTC
few,TRBJ2-7,TRBD2,TRBV4-1,CASSPSISGVYEQYF,TGCGCCAGCAGCCCTTCTATTAGCGGGGTTTACGAGCAGTACTTC
once,TRBJ1-6,NA,TRBV7-6,CASSLAEWARGYSSPLHF,TGTGCCAGCAGCTTAGCGGAATGGGCAAGGGGCTACAGTTCACCCCTCCACTTT
NA,TRBJ1-3,TRBD1,TRBV19,CASRRDRAGGNTIYF,TGTGCCAGTAGGAGAGACAGGGCGGGTGGAAACACCATATATTTT
NA,TRBJ1-3,TRBD1,TRBV11-2,CASSLVGTGFGNTIYF,TGTGCCAGCAGCTTAGTAGGGACAGGGTTTGGAAACACCATATATTTT
NA,TRBJ2-1,TRBD1,TRBV5-1,CASSDGTGGYNEQFF,TGCGCCAGCAGCGACGGGACAGGGGGCTACAATGAGCAGTTCTTC
NA,TRBJ2-7,NA,TRBV21-1,CASHILRGKSYEQYF,TGTGCCAGCCATATCCTCCGGGGTAAATCCTACGAGCAGTACTTC
few,TRBJ2-7,NA,TRBV29-1,CSVEEYQIETYEQYF,TGCAGCGTTGAAGAATATCAAATCGAGACCTACGAGCAGTACTTC
once,TRBJ1-2,NA,TRBV24-1,CATSAKGLLPDGYTF,TGTGCCACCAGTGCTAAAGGACTCCTCCCGGATGGCTACACCTTC
NA,TRBJ2-7,TRBD1,TRBV6-7,CASSTRQGIPYEQYF,TGTGCCAGCAGCACCCGACAGGGGATCCCCTACGAGCAGTACTTC
once,TRBJ1-2,NA,TRBV29-1,CSVEEQGNYGYTF,TGCAGCGTTGAGGAGCAGGGAAACTATGGCTACACCTTC
NA,TRBJ2-1,NA,TRBV18,CASSPSRAIYNEQFF,TGTGCCAGCTCACCATCCAGGGCAATTTACAATGAGCAGTTCTTC
NA,TRBJ1-2,TRBD1,TRBV30,CAWSDQTGGGYTF,TGTGCCTGGAGTGACCAGACAGGGGGTGGCTACACCTTC
NA,TRBJ2-2,NA,TRBV24-1,CATRDYTGELFF,TGTGCCACCAGGGACTACACCGGGGAGCTGTTTTTT
once,TRBJ2-4,NA,TRBV29-1,CSVEVEGVSKNIQYF,TGCAGCGTTGAGGTGGAAGGGGTATCTAAAAACATTCAGTACTTC
NA,TRBJ2-5,NA,TRBV2,CASRRGLQETQYF,TGTGCCAGCAGGCGGGGACTTCAAGAGACCCAGTACTTC
NA,TRBJ2-1,TRBD2,TRBV27,CASSLAGPIYNEQFF,TGTGCCAGCAGCCTAGCGGGCCCTATATACAATGAGCAGTTCTTC
few,TRBJ2-2,NA,TRBV7-3,CASSLNSHGELFF,TGTGCCAGCAGCTTAAATTCCCACGGGGAGCTGTTTTTT
NA,TRBJ1-6,TRBD1,TRBV6-5,CASSLSHRGQSPLHF,TGTGCCAGCAGTTTGAGCCACAGGGGGCAATCACCCCTCCACTTT
NA,TRBJ2-3,NA,TRBV11-2,CASRTQGQTDTQYF,TGTGCCAGCAGGACCCAAGGACAGACAGATACGCAGTATTTT
NA,TRBJ1-2,NA,TRBV2,CASSLSRGVHGYTF,TGTGCCAGCAGTCTCTCGAGAGGAGTCCATGGCTACACCTTC
once,TRBJ2-2,TRBD1,TRBV7-2,CASSIQGARVTGELFF,TGTGCCAGCAGCATACAGGGGGCGCGAGTCACCGGGGAGCTGTTTTTT
NA,TRBJ2-7,TRBD1,TRBV29-1,CSGRDSYSYEQYF,TGCAGCGGCCGGGACAGTTATAGCTACGAGCAGTACTTC
NA,TRBJ2-7,TRBD2,TRBV6-5,CASSYTGTSDEQYF,TGTGCCAGCAGCTATACCGGGACTAGCGACGAGCAGTACTTC
NA,TRBJ1-5,TRBD1,TRBV7-2,CASSLRFTGEPQHF,TGTGCCAGCAGCTTACGTTTTACAGGGGAGCCCCAGCATTTT
NA,TRBJ2-6,TRBD1,TRBV6-5,CASSWTGVGANVLTF,TGTGCCAGCAGCTGGACAGGGGTCGGGGCCAACGTCCTGACTTTC
NA,TRBJ2-3,TRBD2,TRBV3-1/TRBV3-2,CASRQGFPGLAGGPGGVRTQYF,TGTGCCAGCAGGCAAGGTTTTCCCGGGTTAGCGGGGGGGCCCGGGGGCGTCCGTACGCAGTATTTT
NA,TRBJ2-7,TRBD1,TRBV20-1,CSASLPGQGVTYEQYF,TGCAGTGCTAGTCTTCCGGGACAGGGAGTTACTTACGAGCAGTACTTC
NA,TRBJ1-5,TRBD1,TRBV11-2,CASSPTGGPQPQHF,TGTGCCAGCAGCCCGACAGGGGGCCCTCAGCCCCAGCATTTT
NA,TRBJ2-1,TRBD2,TRBV7-2,CASSLVAAGGRFEQFF,TGTGCCAGCAGCTTAGTTGCGGCGGGGGGGCGATTTGAGCAGTTCTTC
once,TRBJ1-1,TRBD1,TRBV5-1,CASSNLQGVNTEAFF,TGCGCCAGCAGCAATCTACAGGGGGTGAACACTGAAGCTTTCTTT
NA,TRBJ2-1,TRBD2,TRBV6-5,CASSSSGGSYNEQFF,TGTGCCAGCAGCTCTAGCGGGGGGTCCTACAATGAGCAGTTCTTC
NA,TRBJ1-6,NA,TRBV5-5,CASRSGGQTSPLHF,TGTGCCAGCAGATCGGGAGGACAAACCTCACCCCTCCACTTT
NA,TRBJ2-6,NA,TRBV5-1,CASSLLEASGANVLTF,TGCGCCAGCAGCTTGTTGGAGGCCTCTGGGGCCAACGTCCTGACTTTC
NA,TRBJ1-2,NA,TRBV11-2,CASSLVAGSEGYTF,TGTGCCAGCAGCTTAGTTGCAGGGTCAGAGGGCTACACCTTC
NA,TRBJ1-6,NA,TRBV7-8,CASSSRAAGANSPLHF,TGTGCCAGCAGCTCCCGAGCAGCAGGGGCGAATTCACCCCTCCACTTT
NA,TRBJ1-1,NA,TRBV10-3,CAISPGTLNTEAFF,TGTGCCATCAGTCCCGGGACTTTGAACACTGAAGCTTTCTTT
NA,TRBJ2-5,TRBD1,TRBV24-1,CATSDSVPGGYETQYF,TGTGCCACCAGTGATTCTGTTCCAGGGGGCTATGAGACCCAGTACTTC
NA,TRBJ1-4,NA,TRBV5-5,CASSLVAGQNEKLFF,TGTGCCAGCAGCTTGGTGGCAGGGCAGAATGAAAAACTGTTTTTT
NA,TRBJ1-2,NA,TRBV5-5,CASSSPWGPNYGYTF,TGTGCCAGCAGCTCACCTTGGGGCCCTAACTATGGCTACACCTTC
NA,TRBJ1-5,NA,TRBV27,CASKSGSGTRNQPQHF,TGTGCCAGCAAGTCAGGGTCGGGGACACGTAATCAGCCCCAGCATTTT
NA,TRBJ2-7,NA,TRBV24-1,CATSDGTSGSYEQYF,TGTGCCACCAGTGATGGGACCAGCGGGTCCTACGAGCAGTACTTC
few,TRBJ1-1,NA,TRBV4-1,CASPAWGRGAPTEAFF,TGCGCCAGCCCTGCGTGGGGTCGGGGGGCGCCCACTGAAGCTTTCTTT
NA,TRBJ2-4,TRBD1,TRBV6-1,CASSESRGTENIQYF,TGTGCCAGCAGTGAATCCCGAGGGACAGAAAACATTCAGTACTTC
NA,TRBJ1-5,TRBD1,TRBV11-2,CASSPQGARNQPQHF,TGTGCCAGCAGCCCACAGGGGGCTCGCAATCAGCCCCAGCATTTT
NA,TRBJ2-5,TRBD1,TRBV24-1,CATSDGGTGGRETQYF,TGTGCCACCAGTGATGGAGGGACAGGGGGCAGGGAGACCCAGTACTTC
NA,TRBJ1-5,NA,TRBV6-5,CASTITLHGNQPQHF,TGTGCCAGCACTATCACTCTGCATGGCAATCAGCCCCAGCATTTT
NA,TRBJ1-5,TRBD1,TRBV4-1,CASSPWTGYSNQPQHF,TGCGCCAGCAGCCCTTGGACAGGATATAGCAATCAGCCCCAGCATTTT
medium-sized,TRBJ2-7,NA,TRBV6-6,CASSSTYEQYF,TGTGCCAGCAGTTCCACCTACGAGCAGTACTTC